Below, 14 T cell receptor beta chains from the same sample are listed, as sequenced in a study of blood T cell repertoires in COVID-19. Profiled with immunoSEQ multiplex PCR; TCRdb holds only in-frame clones, not every one. The sample has roughly 200,000 clones, about 86% seen once. Sequencing was done on a sample of PBMCs or T cells enriched from blood (not recorded which). The receptors originated from a woman between 25 and 40 years old who had been exposed to COVID-19.

The chain has TRBV6-5 and TRBJ1-2; 9 bases map to TRBD1. The CDR3 has 15 amino acids. CDR1 and CDR2 from the germline V gene are MNHEY and SVGAGI. V shed 0 bases, J shed 4 bases, and the junction held 3 bases outside the gene matches. CDR3 loop: CASSYSPDRGYGYTF. The CDR3, as DNA: TGTGCCAGCAGTTACTCCCCGGACAGGGGCTATGGCTACACCTTC.

This chain uses TRBV5-1 with TRBJ1-2; D may be TRBD1 (5 bases). The germline gives CDR1 SGHRS, CDR2 YFSETQ. CDR3 size: 12 residues. Trimming took off 3 bases at V and 8 bases at J, with 11 bases between the two ends. Here the CDR3 DNA reads TGCGCCAGCAGCTCGGACACCCCCGGCTACACCTTC. This encodes CASSSDTPGYTF.

This rearrangement joins TRBV12-3 or TRBV12-4 to TRBJ2-1; 9 nucleotides align to TRBD1. The CDR3 loop spans 12 amino acids. V was clipped by 4 bases and J by 11 bases; unmatched bases: 3. This chain's CDR3 is CASSWDRDKQFF. The CDR3 nucleotides are TGTGCCAGCAGTTGGGACAGGGATAAGCAGTTCTTC.

The chain joins TRBV6-1 to TRBJ1-1; 11 nucleotides line up with TRBD1. Looked up from germline, CDR1 is MNHNS and CDR2 is SASEGT. V gave up 4 bases and J gave up 1 base; unmatched junction bases: 5. CDR3 length: 16 residues. The DNA of the CDR3 is TGTGCCAGCAGTGGATGGACAGGGGGCTGGAACACTGAAGCTTTCTTT. Protein product: CASSGWTGGWNTEAFF.

In its sample, this clone was seen a few times. The chain is built from TRBV7-8 and TRBJ1-2; D is ambiguous. Germline-derived CDR1 and CDR2 are SGHVS and FQNEAQ. The germline V and J ends were trimmed by 1 base and 4 bases, with 16 bases remaining between them. The CDR3 is 16 amino acids. The DNA of the CDR3 is TGTGCCAGCAGCTTAGGCGTCCCGGAGATGTCCTATGGCTACACCTTC. Protein: CASSLGVPEMSYGYTF.

The genes are TRBV12-5 and TRBJ1-5; no definite D call. CDR3 length equals 14 residues. V was shortened by 6 bases and J by 3 bases, with 12 bases between the two germline ends. Germline CDR1 and CDR2: LGHNT and FRNRAP. CDR3: CASGRLGPNQPQHF. CDR3 DNA: TGTGCTAGTGGGCGTCTAGGCCCCAATCAGCCCCAGCATTTT.

This sequence joins TRBV14 and TRBJ1-4; 7 nucleotides line up with TRBD1. With 5 bases clipped from V and 7 bases from J, the junction kept 10 bases outside the gene matches. This CDR3 region has 15 residues. The germline CDR1 and CDR2 sequences are SGHDN and FVKESK. CDR3 DNA sequence: TGTGCCAGCAGCGATAAGGGCAGGGGGATTGAAAAACTGTTTTTT. As protein: CASSDKGRGIEKLFF.

V and J are TRBV28 and TRBJ2-5, with D perhaps TRBD2 (6 bases). Trimming removed 3 bases at V and 2 bases at J, with 13 bases between. This CDR3 comprises 15 residues. CDR1 is MDHEN and CDR2 is SYDVKM in the germline V gene. DNA of the CDR3: TGTGCCAGCAGTTTGGAGGGGATCGGACAAGAGACCCAGTACTTC. Protein product: CASSLEGIGQETQYF.

This clone appeared once. The chain joins TRBV15 to TRBJ2-1; 9 bases are shared with TRBD1. This CDR3 contains 18 residues. V shed 4 bases and J 3 bases; nucleotides not matched to a gene: 13. The germline CDR1 and CDR2 sequences are LNHNV and YYDKDF (reference sequence). CDR3 nucleotides: TGTGCCACCAGCACCCGGGACAGGGTCGGCTCGGGCTACAATGAGCAGTTCTTC. It translates to CATSTRDRVGSGYNEQFF.

The J gene is TRBJ2-7, the V gene TRBV2; 9 bases map to TRBD2. Germline V lookup: CDR1 SNHLY, CDR2 FYNNEI. With 8 bases clipped from V and 6 bases from J, the junction kept 8 bases outside the gene matches. This CDR3 spans 13 amino acids. Written as DNA, the CDR3 is TGTGCCAGCCGACTAGCGGACGTAACCGAGCAGTACTTC. Protein product: CASRLADVTEQYF.

The chain recombines TRBV30 with TRBJ1-4, with D unclear. The V and J ends lost 4 bases and 10 bases respectively, with 10 bases between them. This CDR3 region has 11 residues. Looked up from germline, CDR1 is GTSNPN and CDR2 is SVGIG (reference sequence). The CDR3 sequence is CAWTYSGKLFF. The CDR3 DNA follows: TGTGCCTGGACTTACTCGGGAAAACTGTTTTTT.

This clone was counted between two and nine times. The chain links TRBV5-6 to TRBJ1-5; TRBD1 is a possible D gene (6 bases). Germline-derived CDR1 and CDR2 are SGHDT and YYEEEE. Trimming shortened V by 0 bases and J by 1 base, and 8 bases separated the two germline ends. The CDR3 length is 15 residues. CDR3 in amino acids: CASSLGTVSNQPQHF. The CDR3 region has the DNA TGTGCCAGCAGCTTGGGGACAGTGAGCAATCAGCCCCAGCATTTT.

This sequence joins TRBV5-1 and TRBJ2-3; unclear D gene. Trimming took 0 bases from V and 0 from J, leaving 20 bases between them. CDR3 length: 19 residues. The germline V gene encodes CDR1 SGHRS and CDR2 YFSETQ. The CDR3 region has the DNA TGCGCCAGCAGCTTGGTTGCGGTCAAATACGGAGCTAGCACAGATACGCAGTATTTT. It specifies CASSLVAVKYGASTDTQYF.

The table lists this clone with many counts. The chain combines TRBV6-5 with TRBJ1-5; 8 bases line up with TRBD1. CDR1 and CDR2 from the germline V gene are MNHEY and SVGAGI. The CDR3 is 13 residues long. The CDR3: CAGGTGPNQPQHF. Written as DNA, the CDR3 is TGTGCGGGGGGGACAGGCCCGAATCAGCCCCAGCATTTT.